This is a list of T cell receptor beta chains from one sample in a study of Ad26.COV2.S vaccination and SARS-CoV-2 variants. Repertoires were generated with immunoSEQ multiplex PCR, while TCRdb's copy carries only in-frame clones and drops some. The table includes 350,000 to 500,000 clones, around 90% detected once. The sequencing here drew on peripheral blood, taken in a trial of Ad26.COV2.S vaccine versus placebo. These receptors originate from a person aged 18-60 years who received the Ad26.COV2.S COVID-19 vaccine or a placebo. Both conserved end residues are part of each CDR3. A D gene is named only where the DNA matches it firmly. Part of the rows lack a size; the others show once, few, many or a class for expanded clones.

NA	TRBJ2-1	TRBV5-6	TRBD2	TGTGCCAGCACCATTACGGGAGCGGGGAATGAGCAGTTCTTC	CASTITGAGNEQFF
once	TRBJ2-1	TRBV9	NA	TGTGCCAGCAGCCCTCTAGGGTTTAGGATAAATGGCAATGAGCAGTTCTTC	CASSPLGFRINGNEQFF
NA	TRBJ2-5	TRBV18	NA	TGTGCCAGCTCACCCGGTAGCGACCCAAAGTACTTC	CASSPGSDPKYF
NA	TRBJ2-1	TRBV13	NA	TGTGCCAGCAGCTTAGGTCTCGTCGGGCAGTTCTTC	CASSLGLVGQFF
NA	TRBJ2-1	TRBV3-1/TRBV3-2	NA	TGTGCCAGCAGCCAAGATGGCAATGAGCAGTTCTTC	CASSQDGNEQFF
NA	TRBJ2-1	TRBV7-8	TRBD2	TGTGCCAGCAGCTTAATCGGCGGGAGGGCCGGAGGCAATGAGCAGTTCTTC	CASSLIGGRAGGNEQFF
NA	TRBJ2-1	TRBV6-1	TRBD2	TGTGCCAGCAGTGAAGCGCTTCGAGACGGGAGGGCGCACAATGAGCAGTTCTTC	CASSEALRDGRAHNEQFF
NA	TRBJ2-7	TRBV6-5	NA	TGTGCCAGCAGTCTTGGTGGGGCAGGGCAGGAGCAGTACTTC	CASSLGGAGQEQYF
NA	TRBJ2-7	TRBV19	TRBD2	TGTGCCAGTAGTCGACTAGCGGGAGGATACGAGCAGTACTTC	CASSRLAGGYEQYF
NA	TRBJ2-1	TRBV4-3	TRBD2	TGCGCCAGCAGCCAGCGGCTAGCGGGAGCGGAGCAGTTCTTC	CASSQRLAGAEQFF
few	TRBJ1-4	TRBV6-2/TRBV6-3	TRBD1	TGTGCCAGCAGTTTGGCAGGGGGCTTTGAAAAACTGTTTTTT	CASSLAGGFEKLFF
NA	TRBJ1-5	TRBV3-1/TRBV3-2	NA	TGTGCCAGCAGCCAAGGTCAGGGAGGTCAGCCCCAGCATTTT	CASSQGQGGQPQHF
once	TRBJ1-1	TRBV28	NA	TGTGCCAGCAGTTCCACAGGGAACACTGAAGCTTTCTTT	CASSSTGNTEAFF
NA	TRBJ1-3	TRBV11-1	NA	TGTGCCAGCAGCCCGGAGGGGTCTAGTGGAAACACCATATATTTT	CASSPEGSSGNTIYF
NA	TRBJ1-5	TRBV7-2	NA	TGTGCCAGCAGCGATGGGGAAGCTCAGCCCCAGCATTTT	CASSDGEAQPQHF